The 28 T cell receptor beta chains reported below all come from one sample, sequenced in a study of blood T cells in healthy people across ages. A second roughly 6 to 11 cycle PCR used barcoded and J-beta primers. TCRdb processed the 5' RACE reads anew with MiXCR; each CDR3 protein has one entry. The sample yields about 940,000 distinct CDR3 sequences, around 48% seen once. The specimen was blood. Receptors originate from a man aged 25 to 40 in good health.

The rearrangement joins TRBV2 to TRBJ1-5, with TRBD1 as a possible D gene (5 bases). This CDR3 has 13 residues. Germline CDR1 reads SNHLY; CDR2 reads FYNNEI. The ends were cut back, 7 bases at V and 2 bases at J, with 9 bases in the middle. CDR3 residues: CASMEGGNQPQHF. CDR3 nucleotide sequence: TGTGCCAGCATGGAAGGGGGCAATCAGCCCCAGCATTTT. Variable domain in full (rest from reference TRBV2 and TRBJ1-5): EPEVTQTPSHQVTQMGQEVILRCVPISNHLYFYWYRQILGQKVEFLVSFYNNEISEKSEIFDDQFSVERPDGSNFTLKIRSTKLEDSAMYFCASMEGGNQPQHFGDGTRLSIL.

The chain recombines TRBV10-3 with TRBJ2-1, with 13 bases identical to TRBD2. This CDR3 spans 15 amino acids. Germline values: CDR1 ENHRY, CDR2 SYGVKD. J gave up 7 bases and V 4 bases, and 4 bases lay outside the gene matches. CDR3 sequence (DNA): TGTGCCATCAGTGCGGGACTAGCGGGGATGAATGAGCAGTTCTTC. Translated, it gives CAISAGLAGMNEQFF.

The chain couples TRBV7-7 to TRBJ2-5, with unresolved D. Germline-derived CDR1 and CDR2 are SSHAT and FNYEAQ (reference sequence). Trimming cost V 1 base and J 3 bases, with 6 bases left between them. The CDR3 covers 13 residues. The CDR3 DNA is TGTGCCAGCAGCTTAGTATGGGAAGAGACCCAGTACTTC. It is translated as CASSLVWEETQYF.

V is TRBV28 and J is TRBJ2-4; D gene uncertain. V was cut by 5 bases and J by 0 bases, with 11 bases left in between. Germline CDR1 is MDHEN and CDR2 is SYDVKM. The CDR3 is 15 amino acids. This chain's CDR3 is CASSRTDLAKNIQYF. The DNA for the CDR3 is TGTGCCAGCAGTCGGACGGACCTAGCCAAAAACATTCAGTACTTC.

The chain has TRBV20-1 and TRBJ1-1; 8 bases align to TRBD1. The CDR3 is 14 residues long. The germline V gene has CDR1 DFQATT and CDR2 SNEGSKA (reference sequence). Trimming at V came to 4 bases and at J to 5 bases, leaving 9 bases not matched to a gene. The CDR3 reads CSAITGTGKTEAFF. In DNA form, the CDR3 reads TGCAGTGCTATTACCGGGACAGGTAAAACTGAAGCTTTCTTT.

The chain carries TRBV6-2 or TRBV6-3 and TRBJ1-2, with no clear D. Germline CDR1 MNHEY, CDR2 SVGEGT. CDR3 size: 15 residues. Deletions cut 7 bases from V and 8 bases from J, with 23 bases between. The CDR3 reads CASKNRNATPRGYTF. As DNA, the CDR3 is TGTGCCAGCAAAAACCGAAACGCGACCCCTCGCGGCTACACCTTC.

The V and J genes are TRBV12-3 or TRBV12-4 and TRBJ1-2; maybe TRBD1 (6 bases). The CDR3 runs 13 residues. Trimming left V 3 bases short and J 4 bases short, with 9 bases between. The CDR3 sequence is CASSLGTPYGYTF. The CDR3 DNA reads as TGTGCCAGCAGTTTGGGGACACCCTATGGCTACACCTTC.

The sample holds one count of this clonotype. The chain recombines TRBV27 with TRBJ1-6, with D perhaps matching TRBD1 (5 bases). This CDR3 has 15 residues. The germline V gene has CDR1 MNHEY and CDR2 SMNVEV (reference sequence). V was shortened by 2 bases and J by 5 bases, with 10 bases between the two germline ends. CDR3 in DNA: TGTGCCAGCAGTTTAGAGGGGAAAAATAATTCACCCCTCCACTTT. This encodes CASSLEGKNNSPLHF.

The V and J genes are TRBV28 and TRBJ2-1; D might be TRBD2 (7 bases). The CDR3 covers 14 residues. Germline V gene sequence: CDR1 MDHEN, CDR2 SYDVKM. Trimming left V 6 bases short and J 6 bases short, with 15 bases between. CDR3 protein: CASRRGGRSNEQFF. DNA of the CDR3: TGTGCCAGCAGAAGGGGGGGCCGTAGCAATGAGCAGTTCTTC.

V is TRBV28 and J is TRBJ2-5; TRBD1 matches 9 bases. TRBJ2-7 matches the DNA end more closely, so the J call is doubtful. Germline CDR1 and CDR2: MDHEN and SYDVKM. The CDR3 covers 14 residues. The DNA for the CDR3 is TGTGCCAGCAGCTCCGGGACAGGGAGGTACGAGCAGTACTTC. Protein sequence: CASSSGTGRYEQYF.

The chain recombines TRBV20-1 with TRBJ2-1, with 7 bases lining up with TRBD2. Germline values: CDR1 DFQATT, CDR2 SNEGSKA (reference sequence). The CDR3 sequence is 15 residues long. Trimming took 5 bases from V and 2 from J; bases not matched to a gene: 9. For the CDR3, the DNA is TGCAGTGCTCCGGGGAGGGATCTACCCTACAATGAGCAGTTCTTC. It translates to CSAPGRDLPYNEQFF.

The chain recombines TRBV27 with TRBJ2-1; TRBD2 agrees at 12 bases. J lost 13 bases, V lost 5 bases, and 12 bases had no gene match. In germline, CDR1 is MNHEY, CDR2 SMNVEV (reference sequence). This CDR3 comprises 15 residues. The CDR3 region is CASSPQTSGRQTQFF. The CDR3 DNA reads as TGTGCCAGCAGTCCCCAGACTAGCGGGAGACAGACCCAGTTCTTC.

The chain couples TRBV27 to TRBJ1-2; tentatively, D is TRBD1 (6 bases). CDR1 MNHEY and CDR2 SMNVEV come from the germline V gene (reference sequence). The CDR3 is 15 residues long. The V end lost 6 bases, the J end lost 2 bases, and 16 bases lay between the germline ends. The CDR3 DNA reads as TGTGCCAGCAGCTCCCTTCTCGACAGGAACTATGGCTACACCTTC. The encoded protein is CASSSLLDRNYGYTF.

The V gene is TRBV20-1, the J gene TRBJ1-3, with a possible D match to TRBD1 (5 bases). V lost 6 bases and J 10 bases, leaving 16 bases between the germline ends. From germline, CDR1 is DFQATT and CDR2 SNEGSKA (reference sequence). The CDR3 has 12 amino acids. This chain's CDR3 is CSASASPGTIYF. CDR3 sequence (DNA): TGCAGTGCCAGCGCCAGCCCAGGGACCATATATTTT.

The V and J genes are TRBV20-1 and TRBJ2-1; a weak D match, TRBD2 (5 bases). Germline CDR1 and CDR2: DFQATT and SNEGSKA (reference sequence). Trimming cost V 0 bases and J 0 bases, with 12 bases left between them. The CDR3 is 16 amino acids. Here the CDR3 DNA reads TGCAGTGCTAGAGAGCTCAGTGCGGGCTCCTACAATGAGCAGTTCTTC. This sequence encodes CSARELSAGSYNEQFF.

In DNA form, the CDR3 reads TGTGCCAGCAGCTTAGCGCGCCAGGGCCTAGATGGCTACACCTTC. It codes for CASSLARQGLDGYTF. The chain employs TRBV7-2 and TRBJ1-2, with a tentative D call TRBD1 (5 bases). V shed 0 bases and J shed 6 bases, with 14 bases lying between them. CDR1 and CDR2 from the germline V gene are SGHTA and FQGNSA. The CDR3 extends over 15 amino acids.

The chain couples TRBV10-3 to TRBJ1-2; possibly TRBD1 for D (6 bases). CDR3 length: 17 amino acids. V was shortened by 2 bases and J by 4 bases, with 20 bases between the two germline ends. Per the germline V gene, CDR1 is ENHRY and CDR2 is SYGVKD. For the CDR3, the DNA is TGTGCCATCAGTGAGACAGGGACCGCTGCGTTGGGCTATGGCTACACCTTC. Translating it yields CAISETGTAALGYGYTF.

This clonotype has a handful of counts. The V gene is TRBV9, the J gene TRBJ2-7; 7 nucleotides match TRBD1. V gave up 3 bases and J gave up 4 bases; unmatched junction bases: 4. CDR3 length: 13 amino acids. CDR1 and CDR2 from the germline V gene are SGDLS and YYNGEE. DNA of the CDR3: TGTGCCAGCAGCGACGACAGGGATTACGAGCAGTACTTC. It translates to CASSDDRDYEQYF.

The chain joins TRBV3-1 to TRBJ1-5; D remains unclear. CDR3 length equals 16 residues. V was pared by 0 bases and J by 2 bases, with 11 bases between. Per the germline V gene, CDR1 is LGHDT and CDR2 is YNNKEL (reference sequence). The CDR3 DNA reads TGTGCCAGCAGCCAAGAAAGTACCAATGGCAATCAGCCCCAGCATTTT. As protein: CASSQESTNGNQPQHF.

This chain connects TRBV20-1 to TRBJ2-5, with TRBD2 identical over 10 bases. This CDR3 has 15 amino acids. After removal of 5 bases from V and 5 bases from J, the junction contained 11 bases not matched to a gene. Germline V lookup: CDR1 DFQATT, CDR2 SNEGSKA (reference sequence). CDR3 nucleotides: TGCAGTGCTCCCTTAGCGGGGGGCCGGGATGAGACCCAGTACTTC. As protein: CSAPLAGGRDETQYF.

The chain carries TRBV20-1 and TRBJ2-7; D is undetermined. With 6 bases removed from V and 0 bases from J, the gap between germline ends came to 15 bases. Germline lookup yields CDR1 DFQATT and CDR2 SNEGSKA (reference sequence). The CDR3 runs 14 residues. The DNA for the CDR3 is TGCAGTGCCCAAAAGCGCCTTCCCTCCTACGAGCAGTACTTC. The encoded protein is CSAQKRLPSYEQYF.

CDR3 residues: CASSLGPTGTNYGYTF. The CDR3 region has the DNA TGTGCCAGCAGCTTGGGCCCGACAGGGACTAACTATGGCTACACCTTC. V and J are TRBV7-2 and TRBJ1-2; TRBD1 matches 7 bases. Per germline, CDR1 SGHTA and CDR2 FQGNSA. V shed 3 bases and J 0 bases; nucleotides not matched to a gene: 7. This CDR3 region has 16 residues.

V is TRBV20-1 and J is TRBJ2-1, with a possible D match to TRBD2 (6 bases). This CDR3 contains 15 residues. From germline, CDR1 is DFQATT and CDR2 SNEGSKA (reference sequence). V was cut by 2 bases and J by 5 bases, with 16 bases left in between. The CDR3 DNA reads TGCAGTGCTAGAACGACGCGGGGCGCCCACAATGAGCAGTTCTTC. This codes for CSARTTRGAHNEQFF.

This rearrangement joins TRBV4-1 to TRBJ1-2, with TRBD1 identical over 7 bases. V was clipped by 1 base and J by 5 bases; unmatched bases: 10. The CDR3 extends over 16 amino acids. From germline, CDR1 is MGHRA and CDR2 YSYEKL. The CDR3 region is CASSQGGTVPTYGYTF. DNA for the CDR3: TGCGCCAGCAGCCAAGGAGGGACAGTGCCTACTTATGGCTACACCTTC.

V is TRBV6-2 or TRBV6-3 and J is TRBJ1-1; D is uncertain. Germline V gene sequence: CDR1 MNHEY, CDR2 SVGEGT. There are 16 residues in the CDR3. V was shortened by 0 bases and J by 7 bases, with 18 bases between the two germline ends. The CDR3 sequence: CASSYSGSAIVGEAFF. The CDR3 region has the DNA TGTGCCAGCAGTTACTCGGGCAGTGCCATTGTTGGTGAAGCTTTCTTT.

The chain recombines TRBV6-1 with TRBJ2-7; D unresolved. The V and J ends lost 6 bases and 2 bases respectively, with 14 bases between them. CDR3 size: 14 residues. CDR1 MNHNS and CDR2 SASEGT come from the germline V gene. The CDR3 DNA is TGTGCCAGCAGGGGTATCGCTCGGCCCTACGAGCAGTACTTC. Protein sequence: CASRGIARPYEQYF.

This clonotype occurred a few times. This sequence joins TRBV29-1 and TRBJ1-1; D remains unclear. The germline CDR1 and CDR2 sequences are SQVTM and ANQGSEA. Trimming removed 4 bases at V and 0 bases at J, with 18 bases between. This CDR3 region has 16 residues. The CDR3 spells CSVGVGRSPMNTEAFF. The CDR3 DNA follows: TGCAGCGTTGGTGTTGGCCGCAGTCCTATGAACACTGAAGCTTTCTTT.

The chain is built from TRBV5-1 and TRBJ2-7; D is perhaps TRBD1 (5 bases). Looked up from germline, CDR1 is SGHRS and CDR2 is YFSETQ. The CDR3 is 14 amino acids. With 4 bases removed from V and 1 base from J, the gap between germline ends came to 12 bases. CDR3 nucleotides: TGCGCCAGCAGCATTAAGCAGGGATCCTACGAGCAGTACTTC. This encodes CASSIKQGSYEQYF. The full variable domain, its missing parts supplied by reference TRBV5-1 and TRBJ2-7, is KAGVTQTPRYLIKTRGQQVTLSCSPISGHRSVSWYQQTPGQGLQFLFEYFSETQRNKGNFPGRFSGRQFSNSRSEMNVSTLELGDSALYLCASSIKQGSYEQYFGPGTRLTVT.